This paragraph covers one T cell receptor (beta chain) sequence. The antigen is unknown. This sample is part of a study of cytomegalovirus exposure and HLA in healthy donors. The germline V gene has CDR1 SGHTA and CDR2 FQGNSA. This CDR3 region has 15 residues. V gave up 3 bases and J gave up 6 bases, with 18 bases separating them. The PCR was carried out with 60 Vbeta primers and 13 Jbeta primers. Only in-frame clones appear in the TCRdb table, and some are missing; sequencing was by immunoSEQ multiplex PCR. The sample holds approximately 100,000 clones; roughly 70% are singletons and the top ten take under 10%. Overall study findings and caveats: Previous analysis showed most TCR beta V segments were productive about 90% or about 30% of the time.

The clonotype originates from a man aged 40-49 years in good health and CMV-seronegative. Sequenced: PBMCs. The V gene is TRBV7-2, the J gene TRBJ2-7; tentative D call: TRBD2 (6 bases). The CDR3 DNA is TGTGCCAGCAGCTTGGATTTCGGGGGTGACTCCGAGCAGTACTTC. Translated, it gives CASSLDFGGDSEQYF.